This T cell receptor (beta chain) was captured in a study of CD8 T cells in Susac syndrome. V gave up 0 bases and J gave up 3 bases, with 7 bases separating them. The CDR3 is 14 amino acids. Germline assignment: CDR1 SGHDT and CDR2 YYEEEE. An input of roughly 0.5 to 1 ug of RNA was subjected to reverse transcription using random hexamers. Amplification of TCR beta CDR3 across 54 Vbeta and 13 Jbeta was performed with immunoSEQ multiplex PCR. TCRdb re-called the immunoSEQ multiplex PCR reads through MiXCR, storing one row per CDR3 protein. The sample lists some 100,000 distinct CDR3 sequences, roughly 95% occurring once. Comment on this clonotype: Its specificity is not known.

The controls were healthy donors who were matched for age and sex. Negative isolation was applied to CD8+ and CD4+ T cells, and FACS enrichment was applied to TEMRA cells. The study, taken as a whole, reports: The TCR sequencing and HLA analysis in the study involved a relatively small number of individuals, as the study acknowledged.

Sequenced sample: CD4+ T cells from PBMCs. The source is a human donor in good health. The J gene is TRBJ2-4, the V gene TRBV5-6; D gene uncertain. The CDR3 DNA sequence: TGTGCCAGCAGCTTGGTCGTGGGCAAAAACATTCAGTACTTC. Its protein product is CASSLVVGKNIQYF. Looking up the rest from reference TRBV5-6 and TRBJ2-4 gives the full variable domain: DAGVTQSPTHLIKTRGQQVTLRCSPKSGHDTVSWYQQALGQGPQFIFQYYEEEERQRGNFPDRFSGHQFPNYSSELNVNALLLGDSALYLCASSLVVGKNIQYFGAGTRLSVL.